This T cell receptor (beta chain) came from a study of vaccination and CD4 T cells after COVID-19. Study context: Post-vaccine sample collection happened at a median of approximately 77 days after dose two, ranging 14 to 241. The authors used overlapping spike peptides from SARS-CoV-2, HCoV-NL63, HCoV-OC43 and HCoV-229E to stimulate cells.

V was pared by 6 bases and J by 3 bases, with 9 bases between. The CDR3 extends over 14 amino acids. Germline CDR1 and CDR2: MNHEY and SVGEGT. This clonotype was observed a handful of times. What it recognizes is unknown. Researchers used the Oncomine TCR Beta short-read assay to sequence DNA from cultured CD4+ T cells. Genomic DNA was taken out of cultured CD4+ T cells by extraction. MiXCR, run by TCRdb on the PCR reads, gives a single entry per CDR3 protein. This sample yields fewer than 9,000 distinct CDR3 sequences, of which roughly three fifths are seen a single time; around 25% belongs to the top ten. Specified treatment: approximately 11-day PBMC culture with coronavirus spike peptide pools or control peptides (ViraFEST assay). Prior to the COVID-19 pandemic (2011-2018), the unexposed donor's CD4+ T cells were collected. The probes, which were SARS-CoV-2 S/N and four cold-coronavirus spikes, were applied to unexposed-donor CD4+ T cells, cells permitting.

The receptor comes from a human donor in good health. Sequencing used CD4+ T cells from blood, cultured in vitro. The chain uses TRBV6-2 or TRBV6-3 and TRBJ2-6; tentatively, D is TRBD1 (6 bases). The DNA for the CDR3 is TGTGCCAGCAGGGAGACAGGTGGGGCCAACGTCCTGACTTTC. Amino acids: CASRETGGANVLTF.